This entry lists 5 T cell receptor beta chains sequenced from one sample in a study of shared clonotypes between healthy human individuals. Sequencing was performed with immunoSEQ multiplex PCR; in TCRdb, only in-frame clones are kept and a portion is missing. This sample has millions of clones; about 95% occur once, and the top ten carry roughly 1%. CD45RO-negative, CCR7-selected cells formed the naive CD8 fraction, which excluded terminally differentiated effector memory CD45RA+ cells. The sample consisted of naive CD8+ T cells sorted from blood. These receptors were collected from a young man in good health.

CDR3 DNA sequence: TGTGCCAGCAGTTCCCAACGGAGGGGCCTAAGGGAGACCCAGTACTTC. Its translation is CASSSQRRGLRETQYF. The genes are TRBV28 and TRBJ2-5, with D possibly being TRBD2 (6 bases). CDR1 MDHEN and CDR2 SYDVKM come from the germline V gene. V lost 4 bases to trimming and J lost 5 bases, with 20 bases between them. This CDR3 region has 16 residues.

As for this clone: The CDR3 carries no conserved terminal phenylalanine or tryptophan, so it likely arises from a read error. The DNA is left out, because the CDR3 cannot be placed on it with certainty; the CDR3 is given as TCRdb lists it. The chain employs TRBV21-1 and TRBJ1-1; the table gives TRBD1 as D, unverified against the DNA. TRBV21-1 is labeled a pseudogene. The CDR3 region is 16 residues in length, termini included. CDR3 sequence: CASSPREMGAFDSTVL.

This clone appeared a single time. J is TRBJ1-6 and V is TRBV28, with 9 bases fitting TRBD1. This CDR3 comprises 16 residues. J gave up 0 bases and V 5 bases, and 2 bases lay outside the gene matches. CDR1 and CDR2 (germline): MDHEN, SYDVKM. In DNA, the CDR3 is TGTGCCAGCAGTGGGACAGGGTTCTCCTATAATTCACCCCTCCACTTT. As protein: CASSGTGFSYNSPLHF.

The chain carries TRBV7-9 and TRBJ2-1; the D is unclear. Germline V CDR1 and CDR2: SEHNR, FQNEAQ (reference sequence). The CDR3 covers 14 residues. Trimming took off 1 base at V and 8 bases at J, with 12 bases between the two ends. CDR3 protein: CASSLEARVDEQFF. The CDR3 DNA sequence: TGTGCCAGCAGCTTAGAAGCACGCGTCGATGAGCAGTTCTTC.

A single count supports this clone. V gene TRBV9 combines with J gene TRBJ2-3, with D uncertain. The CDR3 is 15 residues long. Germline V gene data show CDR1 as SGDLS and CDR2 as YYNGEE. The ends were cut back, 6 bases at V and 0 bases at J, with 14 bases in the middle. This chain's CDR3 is CASTLDGSSTDTQYF. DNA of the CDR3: TGTGCCAGCACCCTGGACGGTTCTAGCACAGATACGCAGTATTTT.